Sequencing of this T cell receptor beta chain was carried out in a study of neurological immune-mediated disorders. This clonotype was observed at least ten times. The antigen is unknown. MiXCR, applied by TCRdb to the 5' RACE reads, yields one record per CDR3 protein. The sample has tens of thousands of distinct CDR3 sequences; 5% to 5.5% are singletons. Whole-study findings and limits: Phylogenetic grouping placed 18 of 34 multiple sclerosis patients' repertoires in one related-CDR3 cluster, a possible signature. Across subjects, expanded clones had no CDR3 amino acid sequences in common, pointing to private repertoires in all groups.

CDR3 length: 14 amino acids. Germline V CDR1 and CDR2: SGHKS, YYEKEE (reference sequence). Deletions cut 7 bases from V and 9 bases from J, with 20 bases between. Specimen: PBMCs. The sequence came from a woman aged 25 to 39 with multiple sclerosis. This chain joins TRBV5-5 and TRBJ2-1; TRBD1 might be the D (6 bases). The CDR3 coding sequence is TGTGCCAGCGAAATCCCGGGACAATCAAGTGAGCAGTTCTTC. Translating it yields CASEIPGQSSEQFF.